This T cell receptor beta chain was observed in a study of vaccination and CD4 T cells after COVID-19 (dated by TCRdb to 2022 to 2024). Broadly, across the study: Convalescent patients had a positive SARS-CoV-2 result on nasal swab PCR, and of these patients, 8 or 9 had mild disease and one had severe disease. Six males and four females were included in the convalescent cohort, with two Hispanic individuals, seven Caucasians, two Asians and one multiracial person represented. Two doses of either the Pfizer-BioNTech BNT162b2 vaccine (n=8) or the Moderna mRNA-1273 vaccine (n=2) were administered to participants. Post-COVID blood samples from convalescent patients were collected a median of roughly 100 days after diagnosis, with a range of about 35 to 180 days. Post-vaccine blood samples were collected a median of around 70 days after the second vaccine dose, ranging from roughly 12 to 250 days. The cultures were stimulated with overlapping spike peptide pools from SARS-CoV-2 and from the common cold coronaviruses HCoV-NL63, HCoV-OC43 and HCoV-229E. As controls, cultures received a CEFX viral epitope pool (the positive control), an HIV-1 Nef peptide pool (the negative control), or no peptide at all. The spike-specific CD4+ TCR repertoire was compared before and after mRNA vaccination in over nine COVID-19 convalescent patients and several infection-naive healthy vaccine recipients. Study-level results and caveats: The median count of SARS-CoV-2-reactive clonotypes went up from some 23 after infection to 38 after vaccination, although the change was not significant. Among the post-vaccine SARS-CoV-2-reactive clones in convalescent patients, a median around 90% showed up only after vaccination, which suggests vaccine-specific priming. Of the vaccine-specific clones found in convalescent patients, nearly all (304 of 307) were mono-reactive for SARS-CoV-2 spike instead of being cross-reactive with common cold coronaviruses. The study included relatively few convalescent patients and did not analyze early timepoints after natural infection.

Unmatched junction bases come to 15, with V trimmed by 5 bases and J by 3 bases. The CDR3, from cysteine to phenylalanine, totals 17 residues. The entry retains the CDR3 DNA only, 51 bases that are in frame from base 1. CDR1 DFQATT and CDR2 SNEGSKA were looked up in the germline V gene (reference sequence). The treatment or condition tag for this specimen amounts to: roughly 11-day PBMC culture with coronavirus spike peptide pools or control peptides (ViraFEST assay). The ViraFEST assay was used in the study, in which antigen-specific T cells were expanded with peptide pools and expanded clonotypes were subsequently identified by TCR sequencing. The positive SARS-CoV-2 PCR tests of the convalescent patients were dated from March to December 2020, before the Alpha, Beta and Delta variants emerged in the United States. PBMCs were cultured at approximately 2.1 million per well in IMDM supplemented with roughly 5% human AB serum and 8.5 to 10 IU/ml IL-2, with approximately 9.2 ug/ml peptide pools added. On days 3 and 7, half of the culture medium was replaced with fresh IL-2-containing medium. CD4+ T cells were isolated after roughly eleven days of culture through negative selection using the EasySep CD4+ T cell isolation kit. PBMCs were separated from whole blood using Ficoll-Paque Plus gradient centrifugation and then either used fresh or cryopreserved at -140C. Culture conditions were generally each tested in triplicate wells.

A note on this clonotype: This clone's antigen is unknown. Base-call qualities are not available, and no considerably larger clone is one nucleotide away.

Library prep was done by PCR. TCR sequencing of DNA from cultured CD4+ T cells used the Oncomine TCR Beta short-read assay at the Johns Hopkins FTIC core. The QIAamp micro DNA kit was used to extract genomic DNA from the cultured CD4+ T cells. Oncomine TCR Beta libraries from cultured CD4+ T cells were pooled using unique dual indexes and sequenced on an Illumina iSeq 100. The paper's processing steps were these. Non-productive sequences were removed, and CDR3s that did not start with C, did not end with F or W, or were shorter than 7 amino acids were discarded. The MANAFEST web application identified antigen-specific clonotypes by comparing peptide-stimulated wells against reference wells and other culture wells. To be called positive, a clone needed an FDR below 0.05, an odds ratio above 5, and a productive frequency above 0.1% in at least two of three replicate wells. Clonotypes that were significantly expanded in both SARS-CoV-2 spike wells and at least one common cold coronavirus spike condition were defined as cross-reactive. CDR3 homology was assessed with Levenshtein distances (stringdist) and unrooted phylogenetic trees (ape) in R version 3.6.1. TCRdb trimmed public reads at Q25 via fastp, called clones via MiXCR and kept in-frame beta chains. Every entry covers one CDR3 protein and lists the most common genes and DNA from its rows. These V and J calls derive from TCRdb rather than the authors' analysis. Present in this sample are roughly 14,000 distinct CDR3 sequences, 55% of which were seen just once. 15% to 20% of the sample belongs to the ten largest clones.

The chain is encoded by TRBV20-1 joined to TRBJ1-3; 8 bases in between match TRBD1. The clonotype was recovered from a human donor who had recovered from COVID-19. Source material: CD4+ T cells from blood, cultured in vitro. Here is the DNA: TGCAGTGCTGTGACCGGACAGGGAAGGTTCTATGGAAACACCATATATTTT. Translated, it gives CSAVTGQGRFYGNTIYF.